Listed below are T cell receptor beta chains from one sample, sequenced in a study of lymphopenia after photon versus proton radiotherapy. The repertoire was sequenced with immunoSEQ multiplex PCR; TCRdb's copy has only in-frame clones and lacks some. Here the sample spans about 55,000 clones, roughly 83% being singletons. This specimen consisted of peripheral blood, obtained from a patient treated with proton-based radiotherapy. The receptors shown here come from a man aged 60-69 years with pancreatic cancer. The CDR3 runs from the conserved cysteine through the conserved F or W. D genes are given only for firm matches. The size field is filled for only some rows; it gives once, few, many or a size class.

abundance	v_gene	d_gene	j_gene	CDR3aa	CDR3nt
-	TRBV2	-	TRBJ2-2	CASSQANTGELFF	TGTGCCAGCAGTCAGGCTAACACCGGGGAGCTGTTTTTT
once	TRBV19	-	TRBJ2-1	CASSIRAPTQASYNEQFF	TGTGCCAGTAGTATTCGGGCCCCGACACAGGCATCCTACAATGAGCAGTTCTTC
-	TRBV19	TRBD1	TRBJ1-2	CASSRGQGLYGYTF	TGTGCCAGTAGTAGAGGACAGGGACTCTATGGCTACACCTTC
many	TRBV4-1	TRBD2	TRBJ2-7	CASSNPAGGRYEQYF	TGCGCCAGCTCAAATCCAGCGGGAGGAAGGTACGAGCAGTACTTC
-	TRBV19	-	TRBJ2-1	CASSPGRSSYNEQFF	TGTGCCAGTAGTCCGGGGCGGAGCTCCTACAATGAGCAGTTCTTC
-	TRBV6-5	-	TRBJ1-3	CASSYLGPGNTIYF	TGTGCCAGCAGTTACTTGGGGCCCGGAAACACCATATATTTT
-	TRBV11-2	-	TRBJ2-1	CASSLAKLALEQFF	TGTGCCAGCAGCTTAGCGAAGCTAGCCCTTGAGCAGTTCTTC
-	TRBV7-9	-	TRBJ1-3	CASSPKRVWQLNSGNTIYF	TGTGCCAGCAGCCCCAAGCGAGTTTGGCAACTAAACTCTGGAAACACCATATATTTT
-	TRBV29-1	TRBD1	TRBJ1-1	CSVLGTGGTEAFF	TGCAGCGTCCTAGGGACAGGGGGCACTGAAGCTTTCTTT
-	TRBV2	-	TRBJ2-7	CASRGLARYEQYF	TGTGCCAGCCGGGGGCTAGCGAGATACGAGCAGTACTTC
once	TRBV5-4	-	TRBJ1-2	CASSLVGGSNYGYTF	TGTGCCAGCAGCTTGGTAGGGGGGTCGAACTATGGCTACACCTTC
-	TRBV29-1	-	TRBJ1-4	CSVEGGNEKLFF	TGCAGCGTTGAGGGAGGTAATGAAAAACTGTTTTTT